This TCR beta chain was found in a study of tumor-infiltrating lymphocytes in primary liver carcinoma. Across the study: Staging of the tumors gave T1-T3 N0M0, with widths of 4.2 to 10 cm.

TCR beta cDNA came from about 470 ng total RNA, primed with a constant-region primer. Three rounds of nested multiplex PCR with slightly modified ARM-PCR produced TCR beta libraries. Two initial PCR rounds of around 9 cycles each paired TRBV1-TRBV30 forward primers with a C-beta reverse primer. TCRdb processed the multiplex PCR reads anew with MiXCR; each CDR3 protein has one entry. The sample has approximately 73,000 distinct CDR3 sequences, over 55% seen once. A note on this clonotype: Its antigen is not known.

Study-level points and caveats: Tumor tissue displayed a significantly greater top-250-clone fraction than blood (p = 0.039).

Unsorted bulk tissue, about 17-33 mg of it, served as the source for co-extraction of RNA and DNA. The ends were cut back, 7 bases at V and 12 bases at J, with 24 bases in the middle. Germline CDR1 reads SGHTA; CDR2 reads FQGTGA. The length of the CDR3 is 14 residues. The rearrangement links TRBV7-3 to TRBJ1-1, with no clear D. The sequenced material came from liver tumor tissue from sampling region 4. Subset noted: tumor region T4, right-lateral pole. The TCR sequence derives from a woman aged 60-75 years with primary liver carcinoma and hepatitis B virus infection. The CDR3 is CASNPGPTNTETFF. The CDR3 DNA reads TGTGCCAGCAATCCTGGCCCAACCAACACTGAGACTTTCTTT.